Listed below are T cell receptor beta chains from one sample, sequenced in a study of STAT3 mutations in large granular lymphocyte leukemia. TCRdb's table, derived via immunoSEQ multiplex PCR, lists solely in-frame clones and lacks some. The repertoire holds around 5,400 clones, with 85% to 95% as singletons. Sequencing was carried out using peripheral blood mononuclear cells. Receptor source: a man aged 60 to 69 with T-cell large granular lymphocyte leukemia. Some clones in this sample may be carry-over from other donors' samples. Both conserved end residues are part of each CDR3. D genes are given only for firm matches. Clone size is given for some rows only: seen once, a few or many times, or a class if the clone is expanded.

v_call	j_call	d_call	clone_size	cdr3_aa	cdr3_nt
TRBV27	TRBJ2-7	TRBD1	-	CASSLWAGTGVYEQYF	TGTGCCAGCAGTTTATGGGCCGGGACAGGGGTCTACGAGCAGTACTTC
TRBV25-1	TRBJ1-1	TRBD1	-	CASSDGQGRGTEAFF	TGTGCCAGCAGTGACGGACAGGGGCGCGGCACTGAAGCTTTCTTT
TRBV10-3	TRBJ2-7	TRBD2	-	CAIRGSGDLREQYF	TGTGCCATCAGAGGTAGCGGGGACCTTCGCGAGCAGTACTTC
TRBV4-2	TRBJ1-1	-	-	CASSQDATRGNTEAFF	TGTGCCAGCAGCCAAGATGCCACCAGGGGGAACACTGAAGCTTTCTTT
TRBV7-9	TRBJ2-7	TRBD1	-	CASSLGLTGTEYEQYF	TGTGCCAGCAGCTTAGGGCTAACCGGGACAGAATACGAGCAGTACTTC
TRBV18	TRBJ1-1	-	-	CASSPFRSNTEAFF	TGTGCCAGCTCACCGTTCAGGTCGAACACTGAAGCTTTCTTT
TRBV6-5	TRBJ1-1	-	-	CASRTAGDTEAFF	TGTGCCAGCAGAACAGCGGGGGACACTGAAGCTTTCTTT
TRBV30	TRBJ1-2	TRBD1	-	CAWSGDRANYGYTF	TGTGCCTGGAGTGGGGACAGAGCTAACTATGGCTACACCTTC
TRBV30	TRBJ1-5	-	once	CAWSAGVSSNQPQHF	TGTGCCTGGAGCGCAGGGGTTTCTAGCAATCAGCCCCAGCATTTT
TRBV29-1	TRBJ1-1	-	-	CSVWDGNTEAFF	TGCAGCGTTTGGGACGGGAACACTGAAGCTTTCTTT
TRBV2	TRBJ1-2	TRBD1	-	CASGQEYGYTF	TGTGCCAGCGGACAGGAGTATGGCTACACCTTC
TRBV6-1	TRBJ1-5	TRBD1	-	CASSLRQGESQPQHF	TGTGCCAGCAGTCTGAGACAGGGCGAGAGTCAGCCCCAGCATTTT
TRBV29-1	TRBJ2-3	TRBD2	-	CSVLLAAQPDTQYF	TGCAGCGTTCTACTAGCGGCCCAACCAGATACGCAGTATTTT
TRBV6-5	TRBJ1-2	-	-	CASSYFRETYGYTF	TGTGCCAGCAGTTACTTTCGGGAGACCTATGGCTACACCTTC
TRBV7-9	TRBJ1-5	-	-	CASSLEGDYQPQHF	TGTGCCAGCAGCTTAGAGGGAGACTATCAGCCCCAGCATTTT
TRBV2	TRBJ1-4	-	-	CASSGPGARKLFF	TGTGCCAGCAGTGGACCCGGGGCCCGAAAACTGTTTTTT
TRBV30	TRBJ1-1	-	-	CAWSVGGPTEAFF	TGTGCCTGGAGTGTAGGGGGTCCCACTGAAGCTTTCTTT
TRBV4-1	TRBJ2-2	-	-	CASSQDQGSGELFF	TGCGCCAGCAGCCAAGATCAGGGTTCCGGGGAGCTGTTTTTT
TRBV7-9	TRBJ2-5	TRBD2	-	CASSLVGRAPETQYF	TGTGCCAGCAGCTTAGTCGGGAGGGCCCCGGAGACCCAGTACTTC
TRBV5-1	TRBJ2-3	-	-	CASRRAGGTDTQYF	TGCGCCAGCAGGCGGGCCGGAGGGACAGATACGCAGTATTTT
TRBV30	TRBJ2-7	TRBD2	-	CAWSDPGTRGAHEQYF	TGTGCCTGGAGTGATCCCGGGACTAGGGGGGCCCACGAGCAGTACTTC
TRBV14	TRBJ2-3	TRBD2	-	CASSQEDSGIGTDTQYF	TGTGCCAGCAGCCAAGAGGATAGCGGGATAGGCACAGATACGCAGTATTTT
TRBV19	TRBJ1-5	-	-	CASSIQGGQPQHF	TGTGCCAGTAGTATACAGGGTGGTCAGCCCCAGCATTTT
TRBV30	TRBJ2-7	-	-	CAWSVRVDGGHSYEQYF	TGTGCCTGGAGTGTCAGGGTCGACGGAGGGCACTCCTACGAGCAGTACTTC
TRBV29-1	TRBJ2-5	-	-	CSVGQIQETQYF	TGCAGCGTTGGGCAGATCCAAGAGACCCAGTACTTC
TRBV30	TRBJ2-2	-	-	CAWSVQENTGELFF	TGTGCCTGGAGTGTACAGGAGAACACCGGGGAGCTGTTTTTT
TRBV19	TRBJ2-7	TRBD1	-	CASNGTDPVEQYF	TGTGCCAGTAATGGGACAGACCCCGTAGAGCAGTACTTC
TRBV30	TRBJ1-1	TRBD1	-	CAWSGTGPEAFF	TGTGCCTGGAGTGGGACAGGGCCTGAAGCTTTCTTT
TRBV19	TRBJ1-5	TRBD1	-	CASTGTGGNQPQHF	TGTGCCAGTACCGGGACAGGAGGCAATCAGCCCCAGCATTTT
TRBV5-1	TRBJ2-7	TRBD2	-	CASSLWAAGASYEQYF	TGCGCCAGCAGCTTGTGGGCAGCGGGGGCCTCCTACGAGCAGTACTTC
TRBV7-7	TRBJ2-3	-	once	CASSPPGTDTQYF	TGTGCCAGCAGCCCACCTGGCACAGATACGCAGTATTTT
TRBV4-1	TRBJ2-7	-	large	CASSQGRGTSSYEQYF	TGCGCCAGCAGCCAAGGGAGGGGGACGAGCTCCTACGAGCAGTACTTC
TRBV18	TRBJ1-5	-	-	CASSRSEGGNQPQHF	TGTGCCAGCTCACGATCAGAGGGGGGCAATCAGCCCCAGCATTTT
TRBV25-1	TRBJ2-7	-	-	CASSEWGGRSSYEQYF	TGTGCCAGCAGTGAATGGGGCGGGCGGAGCTCCTACGAGCAGTACTTC
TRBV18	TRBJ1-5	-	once	CASSLGGQQPQHF	TGTGCCAGCTCATTGGGGGGGCAACAGCCCCAGCATTTT
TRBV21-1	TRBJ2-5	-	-	CASSKAKAFQETQYF	TGTGCCAGCAGCAAAGCGAAGGCCTTCCAAGAGACCCAGTACTTC
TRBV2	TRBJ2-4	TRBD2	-	CASVGLASNIQYF	TGTGCCAGCGTGGGACTAGCGTCAAACATTCAGTACTTC
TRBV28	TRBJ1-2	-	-	CASSLANYGYTF	TGTGCCAGCAGTTTAGCTAACTATGGCTACACCTTC
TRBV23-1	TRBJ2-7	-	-	CASSQSFWGYEQYF	TGCGCCAGCAGTCAATCGTTTTGGGGGTACGAGCAGTACTTC
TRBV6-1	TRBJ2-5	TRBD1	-	CASSPGQQETQYF	TGTGCCAGCAGTCCGGGACAGCAAGAGACCCAGTACTTC
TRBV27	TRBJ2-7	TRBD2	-	CASSLVGQATSGRAYEQYF	TGTGCCAGCAGTTTAGTTGGTCAGGCGACTAGCGGGCGGGCCTACGAGCAGTACTTC
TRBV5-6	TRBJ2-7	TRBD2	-	CASSLAGGRYEQYF	TGTGCCAGCAGCTTAGCGGGAGGGCGGTACGAGCAGTACTTC
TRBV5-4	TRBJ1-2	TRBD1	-	CASSLVDRDYGYTF	TGTGCCAGCAGCTTGGTTGACAGGGACTATGGCTACACCTTC
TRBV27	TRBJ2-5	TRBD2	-	CASSLMGMASGAYQETQYF	TGTGCCAGCAGTTTAATGGGGATGGCTAGCGGGGCGTACCAAGAGACCCAGTACTTC
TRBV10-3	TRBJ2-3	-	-	CAISESQATDTQYF	TGTGCCATCAGTGAGTCCCAGGCCACAGATACGCAGTATTTT
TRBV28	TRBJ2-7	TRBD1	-	CASTSGQGDFYEQYF	TGTGCCAGCACCTCCGGACAGGGGGATTTCTACGAGCAGTACTTC
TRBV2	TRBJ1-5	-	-	CASWSGNQPQHF	TGTGCCAGCTGGTCTGGCAATCAGCCCCAGCATTTT
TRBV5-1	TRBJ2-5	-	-	CASSSNVGQETQYF	TGCGCCAGCAGCTCCAACGTGGGCCAAGAGACCCAGTACTTC
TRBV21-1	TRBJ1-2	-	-	CASSRKAAANYGYTF	TGTGCCAGCAGCCGCAAGGCGGCAGCTAACTATGGCTACACCTTC
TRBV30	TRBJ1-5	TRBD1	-	CAWSIQGGLNQPQHF	TGTGCCTGGAGTATCCAGGGGGGATTAAATCAGCCCCAGCATTTT
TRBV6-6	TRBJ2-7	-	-	CASSQGFNEQYF	TGTGCCAGCAGTCAAGGTTTCAACGAGCAGTACTTC
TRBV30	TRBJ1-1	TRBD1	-	CAWRAGTGLNTEAFF	TGTGCCTGGAGGGCCGGGACAGGGCTGAACACTGAAGCTTTCTTT
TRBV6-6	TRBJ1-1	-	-	CASSWTVPSTEAFF	TGTGCCAGCAGCTGGACAGTCCCCAGCACTGAAGCTTTCTTT
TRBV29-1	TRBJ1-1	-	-	CSVAPRTGTEAFF	TGCAGCGTTGCCCCCCGGACCGGGACTGAAGCTTTCTTT
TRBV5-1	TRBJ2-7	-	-	CASSLYAGGYEQYF	TGCGCCAGCAGCTTGTATGCAGGGGGGTACGAGCAGTACTTC
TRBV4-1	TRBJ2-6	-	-	CASSQVGFSGANVLTF	TGCGCCAGCAGCCAAGTGGGGTTCTCAGGGGCCAACGTCCTGACTTTC
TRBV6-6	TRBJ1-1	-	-	CASSYSGGAFF	TGTGCCAGCAGTTACTCAGGAGGGGCTTTCTTT
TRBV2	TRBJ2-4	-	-	CASSEPLRNIQYF	TGTGCCAGCAGTGAGCCACTAAGGAACATTCAGTACTTC